Listed here are 8 T cell receptor beta chains from one sample, sequenced in a study of Tregs in tolerant kidney transplant recipients. Profiling relied on immunoSEQ multiplex PCR, and the TCRdb table lists in-frame clones only, not all of them. The table includes tens of thousands of clones, more than 85% detected once. The specimen comprised Tregs from blood, sampled before the transplant. These receptors originate from a human donor who received a combined kidney and bone marrow transplant.

The chain recombines TRBV7-9 with TRBJ1-1; D unresolved. Trimming pared 0 bases from V and 3 bases from J, leaving 11 bases between. CDR3 length equals 15 residues. Germline assignment: CDR1 SEHNR and CDR2 FQNEAQ (reference sequence). The CDR3 protein is CASSLAQVSDTEAFF. The CDR3 nucleotides are TGTGCCAGCAGCTTAGCGCAGGTTAGCGACACTGAAGCTTTCTTT.

This chain connects TRBV7-2 to TRBJ1-2, with D possibly matching TRBD1 (6 bases). The CDR3 runs to 14 residues. Germline CDR1 is SGHTA and CDR2 is FQGNSA. Trimming left V 5 bases short and J 7 bases short, with 17 bases between. CDR3 bases: TGTGCCAGCAGCCAGGGGAGTCAGGGCGGTGGCTACACCTTC. As protein: CASSQGSQGGGYTF.

This chain links TRBV5-8 with TRBJ2-1, with 14 bases identical to TRBD2. Germline CDR1 and CDR2: SGHTS and YDEGEE. J lost 3 bases, V lost 4 bases, and 3 bases had no gene match. The CDR3 sequence is 16 residues long. The CDR3 loop reads CASSTGLAGDYNEQFF. DNA of the CDR3: TGTGCCAGCAGCACGGGACTAGCGGGGGACTACAATGAGCAGTTCTTC. The complete variable domain, with remaining parts taken from reference TRBV5-8 and TRBJ2-1, reads EAGVTQSPTHLIKTRGQQATLRCSPISGHTSVYWYQQALGLGLQFLLWYDEGEERNRGNFPPRFSGRQFPNYSSELNVNALELEDSALYLCASSTGLAGDYNEQFFGPGTRLTVL.

The chain recombines TRBV4-2 with TRBJ1-4; no firm D call. This CDR3 contains 16 residues. The V and J ends lost 0 bases and 5 bases respectively, with 13 bases between them. The V gene's germline CDR1 is LGHNA and CDR2 YNFKEQ. Written as DNA, the CDR3 is TGTGCCAGCAGCCAAGACACAGAGCCTCCGAATGAAAAACTGTTTTTT. Its translation is CASSQDTEPPNEKLFF.

The chain recombines TRBV28 with TRBJ1-4, with 7 bases aligning to TRBD1. The CDR3 length is 13 residues. CDR1 is MDHEN, CDR2 SYDVKM, per germline. The V segment lost 6 bases and the J segment 6 bases; nucleotides outside the gene matches: 4. The CDR3 region has the DNA TGTGCCAGCAGGCCCGGGACAGATGAAAAACTGTTTTTT. It is translated as CASRPGTDEKLFF.

The chain couples TRBV6-1 to TRBJ1-2; TRBD1 matches at 10 bases. Germline V gene lookup returns CDR1 MNHNS and CDR2 SASEGT. The J segment lost 6 bases and the V segment lost 7 bases, leaving 8 bases of the junction unmatched. The CDR3 is 14 amino acids. The CDR3 loop reads CASKDRGILDGYTF. The CDR3 coding sequence is TGTGCCAGCAAGGACAGGGGGATTTTGGATGGCTACACCTTC.

The chain recombines TRBV2 with TRBJ2-7; 7 nucleotides match TRBD2. Trimming at V came to 6 bases and at J to 7 bases, leaving 9 bases not matched to a gene. CDR1 SNHLY and CDR2 FYNNEI come from the germline V gene. The CDR3 spans 13 residues. The CDR3 DNA reads as TGTGCCAGCAGCGAGGTTTGGGAGGGAGAGCAGTACTTC. It specifies CASSEVWEGEQYF.

The chain uses TRBV2 and TRBJ2-7, with 8 bases aligning to TRBD1. There are 13 residues in the CDR3. V was clipped by 5 bases and J by 7 bases; unmatched bases: 7. From germline, CDR1 is SNHLY and CDR2 FYNNEI. The CDR3 sequence: CASSTRTGSEQYF. The CDR3 DNA reads as TGTGCCAGCAGTACCCGGACAGGGTCTGAGCAGTACTTC.